This T cell receptor (beta chain) was recovered during a study of blood T cell repertoires in COVID-19. Trimming removed 6 bases at V and 7 bases at J, with 15 bases between. Germline V gene sequence: CDR1 SNHLY, CDR2 FYNNEI. CDR3 length: 13 amino acids. Generated by immunoSEQ multiplex PCR, the TCRdb table keeps only in-frame clones and is missing some. The data contain some 130,000 clones, over 85% of them singletons. The sequence was obtained from a man in his fifties with active COVID-19. The sequencing sample was made of peripheral blood. The chain couples TRBV2 to TRBJ1-2; tentative D call: TRBD1 (6 bases). CDR3 sequence: CASSLTGMGGYTF. The CDR3 DNA follows: TGTGCCAGCAGCTTAACAGGGATGGGTGGCTACACCTTC. The variable domain in full, completed from reference TRBV2 and TRBJ1-2, reads EPEVTQTPSHQVTQMGQEVILRCVPISNHLYFYWYRQILGQKVEFLVSFYNNEISEKSEIFDDQFSVERPDGSNFTLKIRSTKLEDSAMYFCASSLTGMGGYTFGSGTRLTVV.